One and the same sample provided the 10 T cell receptor beta chains below, sequenced in a study of regulatory T cells in long-lasting Graves disease. The time point: newly diagnosed GD, antithyroid drugs for less than 3 months. Making the TCR library involved RNA that had been extracted from PBMCs. With iRepertoire HTBI primers and Arm-PCR of CDR3 regions, TCR beta libraries were built. TCRdb re-called the multiplex PCR reads with MiXCR, one entry per CDR3 protein. Seen here are 350,000 to 450,000 distinct CDR3 sequences, 15% observed once, and the top ten hold approximately 8%. The same sample was also used in a study of T cells in Graves' hyperthyroidism and ophthalmopathy.

This specimen was peripheral blood mononuclear cells (PBMCs), taken at new diagnosis, from a patient treated with antithyroid drugs. The receptors were gathered from a woman aged 40 to 55 with Graves disease.

This clonotype was detected many times. At one of its ends the junction is not consistent with the germline gene, which may arise from a read error. CDR3 nucleotides: TGTGCCTGGAACACAGGGGGGCGCAACCAGCCCCAGCATTTT. Its translation: CAWNTGGRNQPQHF. The chain has TRBV30 and TRBJ1-5, with TRBD1 identical over 8 bases. From germline, CDR1 is GTSNPN and CDR2 SVGIG (reference sequence). CDR3 length: 14 amino acids.

This clonotype was seen a few times. The genes are TRBV24-1 and TRBJ2-3; 8 positions match TRBD2. CDR3 length equals 13 residues. V shed 8 bases and J 3 bases; nucleotides not matched to a gene: 3. CDR1 and CDR2 from the germline V gene are KGHDR and SFDVKD. CDR3 residues: CATKAGGTDTQYF. CDR3 nucleotide sequence: TGTGCCACCAAGGCGGGAGGAACAGATACGCAGTATTTT.

This clonotype appeared many times. The V and J genes are TRBV27 and TRBJ2-2; D is tentatively TRBD1 or TRBD2 (6 bases each). The germline V gene encodes CDR1 MNHEY and CDR2 SMNVEV (reference sequence). This CDR3 has 15 amino acids. The ends were cut back, 5 bases at V and 6 bases at J, with 16 bases in the middle. CDR3 in DNA: TGTGCCAGCAGTCCCTACAGGGAGGTCGCCGGGGAGCTGTTTTTT. It specifies CASSPYREVAGELFF.

The chain combines TRBV2 with TRBJ2-7; 7 bases are a match to TRBD1. The trim removed 6 bases at V and 3 bases at J, leaving 8 bases unmatched. Germline CDR1 reads SNHLY; CDR2 reads FYNNEI. The length of the CDR3 is 14 residues. The DNA of the CDR3 is TGTGCCAGCAGGCAGACAGGGCGGTACTACGAGCAGTACTTC. Residues: CASRQTGRYYEQYF.

This clonotype appeared many times. The chain links TRBV10-3 to TRBJ1-1, with D possibly matching TRBD1 (5 bases). The CDR3 covers 16 residues. Germline-derived CDR1 and CDR2 are ENHRY and SYGVKD. V lost 5 bases, J lost 1 base, and 17 bases lay in between. The CDR3 protein is CAISPRLGDQNTEAFF. The CDR3 coding sequence is TGTGCCATCAGTCCTAGGTTGGGGGACCAGAACACTGAAGCTTTCTTT.

This chain uses TRBV5-5 with TRBJ1-2; perhaps TRBD1 as D (5 bases). CDR3 length: 16 residues. The V end was cut by 1 base, the J end by 3 bases, with 16 bases between. Germline lookup yields CDR1 SGHKS and CDR2 YYEKEE (reference sequence). The CDR3 reads CASSLMDKSGYYGYTF. DNA for the CDR3: TGTGCCAGCAGCTTGATGGACAAGAGCGGCTACTATGGCTACACCTTC.

This clonotype came up a few times. The rearrangement joins TRBV6-1 to TRBJ2-1; D possibly corresponds to TRBD2 (6 bases). The V gene lost 8 bases and the J gene lost 7 bases, with 12 bases spanning the gap. The length of the CDR3 is 12 residues. The germline CDR1 and CDR2 sequences are MNHNS and SASEGT. The chain's CDR3 is CASGRSWNEQFF. The CDR3 DNA sequence: TGTGCCAGCGGGAGGAGTTGGAATGAGCAGTTCTTC.

This clonotype was detected ten times or more. The V gene is TRBV27, the J gene TRBJ1-1; no firm D call. Germline V lookup: CDR1 MNHEY, CDR2 SMNVEV (reference sequence). The germline V and J ends were trimmed by 4 bases and 5 bases, with 11 bases remaining between them. The CDR3 length is 13 residues. CDR3: CASSSFVGTEAFF. In nucleotides, the CDR3 is TGTGCCAGCAGTTCATTTGTAGGGACTGAAGCTTTCTTT.

The chain carries TRBV10-3 and TRBJ2-3; TRBD2 matches 7 bases. V gave up 3 bases and J gave up 2 bases; unmatched junction bases: 8. This CDR3 spans 16 amino acids. Germline CDR1 and CDR2: ENHRY and SYGVKD. CDR3 coding DNA: TGTGCCATCAGTGAACTAAGCGGGACGACCACAGATACGCAGTATTTT. It yields the protein CAISELSGTTTDTQYF.

J is TRBJ2-7 and V is TRBV10-2; perhaps TRBD1 as D (5 bases). CDR3 length: 16 amino acids. Trimming left V 5 bases short and J 3 bases short, with 20 bases between. Germline assignment: CDR1 WSHSY and CDR2 SAAADI. CDR3 region: CASSRIPFGQGYEQYF. CDR3 nucleotide sequence: TGCGCCAGCAGTAGAATACCATTTGGGCAGGGCTACGAGCAGTACTTC.